This TCR beta chain was captured by sequencing in a study of cytomegalovirus exposure and HLA in healthy donors. PCR used 60 Vbeta primers and 13 Jbeta primers. Generated by immunoSEQ multiplex PCR, the TCRdb table keeps only in-frame clones and is missing some. The sample has some 170,000 clones, around 77% seen once. The CDR3 consists of 14 residues. Germline V gene lookup returns CDR1 SEHNR and CDR2 FQNEAQ (reference sequence). V gave up 1 base and J gave up 7 bases, with 14 bases separating them. The rearrangement uses TRBV7-9 and TRBJ2-7, with D possibly matching TRBD2 (5 bases). The sequenced sample was PBMCs. The receptor's source is a man in his sixties in good health and CMV-seronegative. The CDR3 DNA reads TGTGCCAGCAGCTTAGTCTATGAGGGAGCTGAGCAGTACTTC. It encodes CASSLVYEGAEQYF.